This passage covers 13 T cell receptor beta chains from one sample sequenced in a study of T cell responses to AZD1222 COVID-19 vaccine (dated by TCRdb to about 2021). Taken with the paper, the label for time point translates to: about 28 days (+/-7) after the second vaccine dose. The library was built by means of the immunoSEQ multiplex PCR assay. TCRdb retrieved this table from immuneACCESS and kept in-frame rearrangements only. Not all clones are present; in checked studies, unresolved V genes account for under half, and no reason is known for the remainder. This sample is represented by 150,000 to 250,000 clones; under 95% of them were singletons. Of the sample, 0.9% to 1.1% falls within the top ten clones. The sample in question was peripheral blood, obtained 28 days after the second AZD1222 dose. The receptors were gathered from an adult who received the AZD1222 COVID-19 vaccine.

This chain connects TRBV5-8 to TRBJ1-1; D gene uncertain. This CDR3 has 14 amino acids. Looked up from germline, CDR1 is SGHTS and CDR2 is YDEGEE. Deletions cut 1 base from V and 2 bases from J, with 9 bases between. This chain's CDR3 is CASSLRYSNTEAFF. The DNA for the CDR3 is TGTGCCAGCAGCTTGCGTTACAGCAACACTGAAGCTTTCTTT.

The chain joins TRBV5-1 to TRBJ1-3; D ambiguous. The CDR3 contains 17 residues. CDR1 and CDR2 from the germline V gene are SGHRS and YFSETQ. V was trimmed by 3 bases and J by 6 bases, leaving 22 bases between them. DNA for the CDR3: TGCGCCAGCAGCTCAGTCGGGAGCGATGGCCGATTAAACACCATATATTTT. It translates to CASSSVGSDGRLNTIYF.

This chain joins TRBV5-1 and TRBJ1-1, with D perhaps TRBD1 (6 bases). The CDR3 spans 14 residues. The ends were cut back, 3 bases at V and 3 bases at J, with 12 bases in the middle. The germline V gene has CDR1 SGHRS and CDR2 YFSETQ. CDR3 sequence: CASSSQGMDTEAFF. The CDR3 DNA sequence: TGCGCCAGCAGCTCACAGGGTATGGACACTGAAGCTTTCTTT.

The chain has TRBV12-3 or TRBV12-4 and TRBJ1-3; no clear D gene. The V end lost 2 bases, the J end lost 9 bases, and 8 bases lay between the germline ends. The CDR3 has 12 amino acids. CDR3 protein: CASSLSSSTIYF. Written as DNA, the CDR3 is TGTGCCAGCAGTTTATCCTCGAGCACCATATATTTT.

The chain links TRBV12-3 or TRBV12-4 to TRBJ2-7; unclear D gene. This CDR3 contains 13 residues. Between the trimmed V and J ends, which lost 3 bases and 5 bases, there was a span of 11 bases. The DNA for the CDR3 is TGTGCCAGCAGTTTTTCAGGCCGCGACGAGCAGTACTTC. Amino acids: CASSFSGRDEQYF.

To note about this clone: The sample contains more than one DNA sequence encoding this CDR3. The rearrangement joins TRBV19 to TRBJ1-5, with D maybe TRBD1 (5 bases). The CDR3 has 12 residues. V dropped 1 base and J dropped 7 bases, with 5 bases sitting between them. The V gene's germline CDR1 is LNHDA and CDR2 SQIVND (reference sequence). The DNA of the CDR3 is TGTGCCAGTAGTATAGGGGGCCAGCCCCAGCATTTT. Amino acids: CASSIGGQPQHF.

This chain uses TRBV6-6 with TRBJ1-6; possibly TRBD1 for D (6 bases). This CDR3 is 15 amino acids long. From germline, CDR1 is MNHNY and CDR2 SVGAGI (reference sequence). V lost 7 bases and J lost 7, with 17 bases in between. CDR3 loop: CASTQRTAKNSPLHF. Written as DNA, the CDR3 is TGTGCCAGCACGCAACGGACAGCCAAAAATTCACCCCTCCACTTT.

This rearrangement joins TRBV24-1 to TRBJ2-1; D is uncertain. The germline gives CDR1 KGHDR, CDR2 SFDVKD. V was shortened by 7 bases and J by 9 bases, with 15 bases between the two germline ends. The CDR3 contains 13 residues. The chain's CDR3 is CATSRAHGGEQFF. The CDR3 DNA reads as TGTGCCACCAGCCGGGCCCACGGCGGTGAGCAGTTCTTC.

This clone was observed a few times. The chain employs TRBV6-5 and TRBJ2-7; the D call may be TRBD1 or TRBD2 (5 bases each). The CDR3 sequence is 15 residues long. Looked up from germline, CDR1 is MNHEY and CDR2 is SVGAGI. V lost 0 bases, J lost 3 bases, and 12 bases lay in between. The CDR3 sequence: CASSYSAGQGYEQYF. CDR3 DNA: TGTGCCAGCAGTTACTCTGCGGGTCAGGGCTACGAGCAGTACTTC.

The V gene is TRBV3-1 (or the pseudogene TRBV3-2), the J gene TRBJ2-7, with D perhaps TRBD1 (8 bases). CDR1 and CDR2 (germline): LGHDT, YNNKEL (reference sequence). CDR3 length: 15 amino acids. V was trimmed by 3 bases and J by 1 base, leaving 13 bases between them. The CDR3 sequence: CASSHSGTGSYEQYF. The CDR3 DNA follows: TGTGCCAGCAGCCACAGCGGGACAGGTTCCTACGAGCAGTACTTC.

The J gene is TRBJ1-3, the V gene TRBV10-3; D gene ambiguous. There are 14 residues in the CDR3. V dropped 8 bases and J dropped 2 bases, with 13 bases sitting between them. Looked up from germline, CDR1 is ENHRY and CDR2 is SYGVKD. The CDR3 reads CAIERDKAGNTIYF. As DNA, the CDR3 is TGTGCCATCGAACGGGATAAGGCTGGAAACACCATATATTTT.

The DNA for the CDR3 is TGTGCCACAGGACGGAGTAGCACAGATACGCAGTATTTT. Residues: CATGRSSTDTQYF. The chain joins TRBV24-1 to TRBJ2-3; D ambiguous. The germline V gene encodes CDR1 KGHDR and CDR2 SFDVKD. This CDR3 region has 13 residues. The V end was cut by 10 bases, the J end by 0 bases, with 10 bases between.

The chain combines TRBV18 with TRBJ1-2; D is unclear. The V end was cut by 2 bases, the J end by 5 bases, with 6 bases between. Germline assignment: CDR1 KGHSH and CDR2 LQKENI. The CDR3 consists of 12 residues. The CDR3 protein is CASSPERYGYTF. CDR3 DNA sequence: TGTGCCAGCTCACCAGAAAGATATGGCTACACCTTC.